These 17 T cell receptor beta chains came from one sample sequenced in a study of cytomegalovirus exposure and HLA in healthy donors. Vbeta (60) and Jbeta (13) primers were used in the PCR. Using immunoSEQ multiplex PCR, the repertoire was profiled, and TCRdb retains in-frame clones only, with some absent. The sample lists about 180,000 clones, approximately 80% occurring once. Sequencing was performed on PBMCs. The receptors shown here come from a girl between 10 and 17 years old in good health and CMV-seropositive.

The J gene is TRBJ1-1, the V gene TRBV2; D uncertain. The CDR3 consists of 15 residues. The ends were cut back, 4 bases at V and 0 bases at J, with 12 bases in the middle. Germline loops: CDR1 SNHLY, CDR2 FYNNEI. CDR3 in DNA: TGTGCCAGCAGTGTTCTCCGGGGTATGAACACTGAAGCTTTCTTT. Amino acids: CASSVLRGMNTEAFF.

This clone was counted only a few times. The CDR3 region is CASEGTGADTQYF. CDR3 in DNA: TGTGCCAGTGAAGGGACAGGGGCAGATACGCAGTATTTT. J is TRBJ2-3 and V is TRBV19, with 10 bases that match TRBD1. The CDR3 has 13 amino acids. V shed 8 bases and J 4 bases; nucleotides not matched to a gene: 3. The germline V gene encodes CDR1 LNHDA and CDR2 SQIVND (reference sequence).

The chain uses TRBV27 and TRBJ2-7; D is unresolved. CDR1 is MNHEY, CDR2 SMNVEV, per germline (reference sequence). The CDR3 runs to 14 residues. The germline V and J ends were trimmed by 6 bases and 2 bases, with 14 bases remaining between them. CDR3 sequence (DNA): TGTGCCAGCAGGGCCAATTTGGGCCCCTACGAGCAGTACTTC. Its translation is CASRANLGPYEQYF.

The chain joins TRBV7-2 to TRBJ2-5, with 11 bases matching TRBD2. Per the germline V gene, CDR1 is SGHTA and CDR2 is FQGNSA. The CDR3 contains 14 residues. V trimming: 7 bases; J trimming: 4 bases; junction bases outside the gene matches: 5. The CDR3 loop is CASKLAGVVETQYF. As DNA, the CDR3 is TGTGCCAGCAAACTAGCGGGAGTGGTAGAGACCCAGTACTTC.

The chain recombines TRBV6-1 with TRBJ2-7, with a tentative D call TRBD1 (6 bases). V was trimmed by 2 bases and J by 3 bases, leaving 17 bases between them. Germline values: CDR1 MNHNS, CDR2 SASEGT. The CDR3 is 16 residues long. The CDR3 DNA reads TGTGCCAGCAGTGAACGGGGTCAGGCAGGGGACTACGAGCAGTACTTC. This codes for CASSERGQAGDYEQYF.

The CDR3 region is CASSLAGTGGNQPQHF. The CDR3 DNA reads TGTGCCAGCAGCTTGGCCGGGACAGGGGGCAATCAGCCCCAGCATTTT. The chain combines TRBV5-6 with TRBJ1-5; 10 nucleotides match TRBD1. The CDR3 spans 16 residues. Germline CDR1 reads SGHDT; CDR2 reads YYEEEE. Trimming removed 0 bases from V and 2 bases from J; junction bases left unmatched: 2.

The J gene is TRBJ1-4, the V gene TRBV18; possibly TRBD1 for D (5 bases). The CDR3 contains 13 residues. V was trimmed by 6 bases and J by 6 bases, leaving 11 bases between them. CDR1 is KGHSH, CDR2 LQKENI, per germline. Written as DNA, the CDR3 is TGTGCCAGCTCCCAGGGTGTTTATGAAAAACTGTTTTTT. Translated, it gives CASSQGVYEKLFF.

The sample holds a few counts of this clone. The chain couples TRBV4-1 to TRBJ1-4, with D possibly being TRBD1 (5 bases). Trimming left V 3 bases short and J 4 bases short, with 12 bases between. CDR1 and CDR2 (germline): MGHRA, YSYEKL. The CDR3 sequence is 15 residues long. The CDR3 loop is CASSQWTGVNEKLFF. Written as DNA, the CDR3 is TGCGCCAGCAGCCAGTGGACGGGGGTTAATGAAAAACTGTTTTTT.

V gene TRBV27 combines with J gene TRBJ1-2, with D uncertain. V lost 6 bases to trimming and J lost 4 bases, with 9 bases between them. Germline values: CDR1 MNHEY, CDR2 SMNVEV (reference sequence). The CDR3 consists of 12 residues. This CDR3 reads CASSSFGYGYTF. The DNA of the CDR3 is TGTGCCAGCAGCTCTTTCGGCTATGGCTACACCTTC.

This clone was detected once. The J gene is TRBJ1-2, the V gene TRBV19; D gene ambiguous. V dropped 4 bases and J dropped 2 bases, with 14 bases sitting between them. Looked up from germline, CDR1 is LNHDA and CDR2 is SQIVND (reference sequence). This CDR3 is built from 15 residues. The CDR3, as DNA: TGTGCCAGTAGTACCACCGCGGCCGGAAACTATGGCTACACCTTC. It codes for CASSTTAAGNYGYTF.

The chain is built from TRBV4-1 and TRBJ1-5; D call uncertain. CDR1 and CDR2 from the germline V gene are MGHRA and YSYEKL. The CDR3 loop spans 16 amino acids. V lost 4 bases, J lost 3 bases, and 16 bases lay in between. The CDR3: CASSPVGRKPNQPQHF. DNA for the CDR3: TGCGCCAGCAGCCCCGTCGGGAGGAAGCCCAATCAGCCCCAGCATTTT.

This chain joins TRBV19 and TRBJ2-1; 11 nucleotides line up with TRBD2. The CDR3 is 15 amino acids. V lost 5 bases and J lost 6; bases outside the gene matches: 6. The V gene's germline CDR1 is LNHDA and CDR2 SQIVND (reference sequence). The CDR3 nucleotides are TGTGCCAGTAGTCACTTAGCGGGAGGGTCCAATGAGCAGTTCTTC. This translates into CASSHLAGGSNEQFF.

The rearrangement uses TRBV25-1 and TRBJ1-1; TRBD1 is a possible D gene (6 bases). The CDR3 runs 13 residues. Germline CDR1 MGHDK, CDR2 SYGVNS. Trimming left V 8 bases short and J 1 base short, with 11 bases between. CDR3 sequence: CASRHRENTEAFF. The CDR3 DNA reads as TGTGCCAGCCGTCACAGGGAGAACACTGAAGCTTTCTTT. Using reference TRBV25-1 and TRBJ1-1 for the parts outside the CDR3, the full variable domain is EADIYQTPRYLVIGTGKKITLECSQTMGHDKMYWYQQDPGMELHLIHYSYGVNSTEKGDLSSESTVSRIRTEHFPLTLESARPSHTSQYLCASRHRENTEAFFGQGTRLTVV.

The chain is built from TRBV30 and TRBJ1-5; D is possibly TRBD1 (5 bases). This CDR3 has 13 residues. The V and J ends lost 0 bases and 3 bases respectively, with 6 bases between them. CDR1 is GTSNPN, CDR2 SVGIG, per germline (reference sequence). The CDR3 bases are TGTGCCTGGAGTGTACAGGACAATCAGCCCCAGCATTTT. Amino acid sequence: CAWSVQDNQPQHF.

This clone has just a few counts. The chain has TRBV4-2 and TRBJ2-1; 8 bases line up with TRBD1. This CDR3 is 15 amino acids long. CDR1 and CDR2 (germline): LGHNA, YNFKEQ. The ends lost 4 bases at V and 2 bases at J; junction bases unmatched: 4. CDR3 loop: CASSPRTGTYNEQFF. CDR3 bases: TGTGCCAGCAGCCCTAGGACAGGGACCTACAATGAGCAGTTCTTC.

CDR3 bases: TGTGCCAGCTCAAACAGGGAAAGTCGTATCGCTTTCTTT. Translated, it gives CASSNRESRIAFF. This chain links TRBV18 with TRBJ1-1; maybe TRBD1 (6 bases). The V end was cut by 5 bases, the J end by 11 bases, with 18 bases between. Germline assignment: CDR1 KGHSH and CDR2 LQKENI. The CDR3 sequence is 13 residues long.

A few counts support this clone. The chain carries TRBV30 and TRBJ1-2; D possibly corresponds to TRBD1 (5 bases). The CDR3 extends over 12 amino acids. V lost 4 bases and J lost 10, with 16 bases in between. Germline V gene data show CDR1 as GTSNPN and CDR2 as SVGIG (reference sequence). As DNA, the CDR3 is TGTGCCTGGACCATATCTGGGACTCTCTACACCTTC. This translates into CAWTISGTLYTF.